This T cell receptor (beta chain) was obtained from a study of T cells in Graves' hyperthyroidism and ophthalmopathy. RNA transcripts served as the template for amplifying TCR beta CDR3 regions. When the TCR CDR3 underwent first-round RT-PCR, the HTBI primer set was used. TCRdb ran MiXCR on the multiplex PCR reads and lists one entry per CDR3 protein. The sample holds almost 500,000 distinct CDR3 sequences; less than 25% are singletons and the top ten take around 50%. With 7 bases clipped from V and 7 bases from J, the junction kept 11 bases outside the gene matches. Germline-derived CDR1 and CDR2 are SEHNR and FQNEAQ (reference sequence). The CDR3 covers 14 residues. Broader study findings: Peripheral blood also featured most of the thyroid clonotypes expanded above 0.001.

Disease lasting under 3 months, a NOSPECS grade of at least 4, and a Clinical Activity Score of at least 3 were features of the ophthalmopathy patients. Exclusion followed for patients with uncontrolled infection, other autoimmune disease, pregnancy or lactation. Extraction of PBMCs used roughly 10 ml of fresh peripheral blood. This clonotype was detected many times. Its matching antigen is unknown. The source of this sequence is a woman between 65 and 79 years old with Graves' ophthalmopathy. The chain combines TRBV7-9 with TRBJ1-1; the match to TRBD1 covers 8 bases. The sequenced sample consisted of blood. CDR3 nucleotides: TGTGCCAGCAACCAGGGACAGGCCGCAGGTGAAGCTTTCTTT. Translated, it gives CASNQGQAAGEAFF.